The 31 T cell receptor beta chains in this list originate from one sample, sequenced in a study of B cell selection in AIRE deficiency. CD4+CD127+ cells were sorted as the conventional CD4 T cells. The table came from immunoSEQ multiplex PCR; TCRdb's copy has only in-frame clones and leaves some out. The sample carries fewer than 30,000 clones, approximately 96% recorded once. Sequences were obtained from CD4+CD127+ conventional T cells sorted from PBMCs. These receptors were taken from a human donor in good health.

This chain uses TRBV5-4 with TRBJ1-4; TRBD1 matches at 7 bases. With V trimmed by 4 bases and J by 8 bases, 11 bases remained unmatched. The CDR3 runs to 15 residues. Germline-derived CDR1 and CDR2 are SGHNT and YYREEE (reference sequence). The CDR3 is CASSDSGGQNEKLFF. DNA for the CDR3: TGTGCCAGCAGCGACTCCGGGGGACAGAACGAAAAACTGTTTTTT.

This rearrangement joins TRBV27 to TRBJ1-2; TRBD1 agrees at 8 bases. The CDR3 totals 13 residues. CDR1 is MNHEY and CDR2 is SMNVEV in the germline V gene (reference sequence). The junction had 5 bases not matched to a gene; V was cut back by 4 bases and J by 7 bases. In DNA, the CDR3 is TGTGCCAGCAGTTCCCCAACAGGGGGTGGCTACACCTTC. Protein: CASSSPTGGGYTF.

This chain connects TRBV5-4 to TRBJ2-1; 9 nucleotides agree with TRBD2. Germline CDR1 reads SGHNT; CDR2 reads YYREEE (reference sequence). This CDR3 has 16 amino acids. The V and J ends lost 2 bases and 4 bases, in that order; junction bases with no gene match: 7. CDR3 in amino acids: CASSLEAGGFYNEQFF. The CDR3 nucleotides are TGTGCCAGCAGCTTAGAAGCGGGAGGATTTTACAATGAGCAGTTCTTC.

The rearrangement links TRBV19 to TRBJ2-7, with 10 bases aligning to TRBD1. Germline CDR1 reads LNHDA; CDR2 reads SQIVND (reference sequence). There are 15 residues in the CDR3. Trimming at V came to 4 bases and at J to 4 bases, leaving 7 bases not matched to a gene. CDR3 DNA: TGTGCCAGTAGTAATACGTGGACAGGGGGGTACGAGCAGTACTTC. As protein: CASSNTWTGGYEQYF.

This chain uses TRBV2 with TRBJ2-1; D ambiguous. Germline V CDR1 and CDR2: SNHLY, FYNNEI. The CDR3 consists of 13 residues. V lost 7 bases and J lost 0, with 7 bases in between. CDR3 sequence (DNA): TGTGCCAGCAAGGCTAACTCCTACAATGAGCAGTTCTTC. This gives the protein CASKANSYNEQFF.

This rearrangement joins TRBV19 to TRBJ1-2; 7 bases are a match to TRBD1. This CDR3 has 17 amino acids. Germline V gene data show CDR1 as LNHDA and CDR2 as SQIVND (reference sequence). Trimming at V came to 5 bases and at J to 4 bases, leaving 16 bases not matched to a gene. In DNA, the CDR3 is TGTGCCAGTAGTCCAAAACTACCCGGGACAGTTTCCTATGGCTACACCTTC. Encoded protein: CASSPKLPGTVSYGYTF.

This clone has just one count. The chain employs TRBV6-5 and TRBJ1-6, with D perhaps matching TRBD1 (5 bases). The germline V gene encodes CDR1 MNHEY and CDR2 SVGAGI. The V end lost 0 bases, the J end lost 6 bases, and 9 bases lay between the germline ends. The CDR3 length is 15 residues. CDR3 loop: CASSYSRDPNSPLHF. The CDR3 DNA is TGTGCCAGCAGTTACTCTCGGGACCCTAATTCACCCCTCCACTTT.

V gene TRBV5-1 combines with J gene TRBJ2-3, with D possibly matching TRBD2 (6 bases). Trimming took 0 bases from V and 0 from J, leaving 14 bases between them. The CDR3 loop spans 17 amino acids. Germline V gene sequence: CDR1 SGHRS, CDR2 YFSETQ. CDR3: CASSLVGTSGSTDTQYF. The CDR3, as DNA: TGCGCCAGCAGCTTGGTCGGGACCAGCGGGAGCACAGATACGCAGTATTTT.

This chain joins TRBV6-1 and TRBJ1-2; unclear D gene. The CDR3 is 12 amino acids. The germline V gene encodes CDR1 MNHNS and CDR2 SASEGT. Trimming took off 5 bases at V and 2 bases at J, with 6 bases between the two ends. The CDR3 nucleotides are TGTGCCAGCAGTCATAGCAACTATGGCTACACCTTC. The encoded protein is CASSHSNYGYTF.

The count of this clone is one. The chain couples TRBV6-5 to TRBJ2-7; D is unclear. This CDR3 contains 13 residues. V lost 8 bases, J lost 0 bases, and 11 bases lay in between. CDR1 is MNHEY, CDR2 SVGAGI, per germline. Here the CDR3 DNA reads TGTGCCAGCGGAACAGTCAGCTCCTACGAGCAGTACTTC. It specifies CASGTVSSYEQYF.

The chain recombines TRBV6-1 with TRBJ1-5; the D gene is possibly TRBD1 (6 bases). Trimming took 5 bases from V and 5 from J, leaving 16 bases between them. The germline V gene encodes CDR1 MNHNS and CDR2 SASEGT. The CDR3 spans 15 residues. In nucleotides, the CDR3 is TGTGCCAGCAGTCGAAGGACAGCGTCCCATCAGCCCCAGCATTTT. This codes for CASSRRTASHQPQHF.

CDR3 region: CSVSGQGRLSAFF. The CDR3 coding sequence is TGCAGCGTCAGCGGACAGGGGCGATTGAGTGCTTTCTTT. The chain couples TRBV29-1 to TRBJ1-1; 9 positions match TRBD1. CDR1 and CDR2 (germline): SQVTM, ANQGSEA. The ends lost 6 bases at V and 11 bases at J; junction bases unmatched: 13. CDR3 size: 13 residues.

This chain connects TRBV27 to TRBJ1-6, with 7 positions matching TRBD1. The germline CDR1 and CDR2 sequences are MNHEY and SMNVEV (reference sequence). The CDR3 extends over 14 amino acids. J gave up 7 bases and V 5 bases, and 5 bases lay outside the gene matches. CDR3 amino acids: CASSGDSRNSPLHF. CDR3 coding DNA: TGTGCCAGCAGTGGGGACAGTCGAAATTCACCCCTCCACTTT.

J is TRBJ2-7 and V is TRBV28; a possible D gene is TRBD2 (6 bases). With 5 bases removed from V and 4 bases from J, the gap between germline ends came to 9 bases. The CDR3 consists of 12 residues. Germline values: CDR1 MDHEN, CDR2 SYDVKM. The DNA for the CDR3 is TGTGCCAGCAGTCGCGGGGATTACGAGCAGTACTTC. Translated: CASSRGDYEQYF.

A note on this clone: This sample includes further DNA sequences coding for the same CDR3. This chain uses TRBV27 with TRBJ1-1, with 7 positions matching TRBD1. CDR3 length equals 14 residues. The germline gives CDR1 MNHEY, CDR2 SMNVEV (reference sequence). V trimming: 5 bases; J trimming: 4 bases; junction bases outside the gene matches: 7. CDR3 bases: TGTGCCAGCAGTCCATACTCAGGGGGCACTGAAGCTTTCTTT. This gives the protein CASSPYSGGTEAFF.

A single count supports this clone. V usage is TRBV2 and J usage is TRBJ2-5; TRBD1 might be the D (6 bases). Trimming removed 4 bases from V and 3 bases from J, with 12 bases in between. The CDR3 is 14 residues long. Germline V gives CDR1 SNHLY, CDR2 FYNNEI. The CDR3 reads CASSVATGKETQYF. DNA for the CDR3: TGTGCCAGCAGTGTTGCTACAGGGAAAGAGACCCAGTACTTC.

The chain employs TRBV6-4 and TRBJ2-6; D not certain. Germline CDR1 MRHNA, CDR2 SNTAGT. V was pared by 3 bases and J by 2 bases, with 5 bases between. This CDR3 is built from 14 residues. CDR3: CASSEWAGANVLTF. In DNA, the CDR3 is TGTGCCAGCAGTGAGTGGGCTGGGGCCAACGTCCTGACTTTC.

The rearrangement uses TRBV15 and TRBJ2-7, with D perhaps TRBD2 (5 bases). The CDR3 runs 13 residues. Trimming pared 0 bases from V and 5 bases from J, leaving 8 bases between. Germline CDR1 is LNHNV and CDR2 is YYDKDF (reference sequence). The CDR3, as DNA: TGTGCCACCAGCAGAGATGGGAGTCACGAGCAGTACTTC. This codes for CATSRDGSHEQYF. Based on the CDR3 plus reference TRBV15 and TRBJ2-7, the full variable domain is DAMVIQNPRYQVTQFGKPVTLSCSQTLNHNVMYWYQQKSSQAPKLLFHYYDKDFNNEADTPDNFQSRRPNTSFCFLDIRSPGLGDTAMYLCATSRDGSHEQYFGPGTRLTVT.

The CDR3 DNA reads as TGTGCCAGCAGCAAAGGCGCGGGCGGAAGCAATCAGCCCCAGCATTTT. This encodes CASSKGAGGSNQPQHF. The rearrangement joins TRBV21-1 to TRBJ1-5. TRBV21-1 is an annotated pseudogene. The CDR3 has 16 amino acids.

This clone was recorded only once. This rearrangement joins TRBV7-9 to TRBJ2-5; 8 nucleotides match TRBD2. The CDR3 runs 15 residues. Germline-derived CDR1 and CDR2 are SEHNR and FQNEAQ (reference sequence). The V gene end was trimmed by 2 bases and the J gene end by 2 bases; junction bases not matched to a gene: 4. CDR3 nucleotides: TGTGCCAGCAGCTTATCTAGCGGGCCACAAGAGACCCAGTACTTC. Translation gives CASSLSSGPQETQYF. Supplemented by reference TRBV7-9 and TRBJ2-5, the full variable domain reads DTGVSQNPRHKITKRGQNVTFRCDPISEHNRLYWYRQTLGQGPEFLTYFQNEAQLEKSRLLSDRFSAERPKGSFSTLEIQRTEQGDSAMYLCASSLSSGPQETQYFGPGTRLLVL.

V and J are TRBV9 and TRBJ2-3, with TRBD2 matching 14 bases. CDR1 and CDR2 (germline): SGDLS, YYNGEE. The CDR3 is 17 amino acids. The trim removed 4 bases at V and 5 bases at J, leaving 9 bases unmatched. CDR3 sequence (DNA): TGTGCCAGCAGCATCTTGGGACTAGCGGGAGCTGTAGATACGCAGTATTTT. Protein product: CASSILGLAGAVDTQYF.

The J gene is TRBJ2-5, the V gene TRBV7-9; D possibly corresponds to TRBD2 (5 bases). Per germline, CDR1 SEHNR and CDR2 FQNEAQ (reference sequence). This CDR3 contains 15 residues. V dropped 1 base and J dropped 2 bases, with 11 bases sitting between them. The CDR3: CASSLDLPGQETQYF. CDR3 in DNA: TGTGCCAGCAGCTTAGACCTACCGGGGCAAGAGACCCAGTACTTC.

This chain uses TRBV7-9 with TRBJ2-1, with 8 bases lining up with TRBD2. With 5 bases clipped from V and 8 bases from J, the junction kept 8 bases outside the gene matches. This CDR3 is built from 14 residues. Germline-derived CDR1 and CDR2 are SEHNR and FQNEAQ (reference sequence). The CDR3 nucleotides read TGTGCCAGCAGCCCGAGCGGGAGAGAAGATGAGCAGTTCTTC. This translates into CASSPSGREDEQFF.

This clone was counted a single time. This chain uses TRBV10-3 with TRBJ1-6; D is ambiguous. The CDR3 totals 15 residues. Germline CDR1 reads ENHRY; CDR2 reads SYGVKD. Trimming left V 2 bases short and J 9 bases short, with 14 bases between. DNA of the CDR3: TGTGCCATCAGTGAGCGTCAGGAGTCGGCTTCACCCCTCCACTTT. It codes for CAISERQESASPLHF.

This chain uses TRBV6-6 with TRBJ1-3; D remains unclear. The ends were cut back, 2 bases at V and 2 bases at J, with 10 bases in the middle. Per the germline V gene, CDR1 is MNHNY and CDR2 is SVGAGI (reference sequence). The CDR3 is 15 amino acids. The CDR3 reads CASSYRVSPGNTIYF. CDR3 bases: TGTGCCAGCAGTTACAGGGTTAGCCCTGGAAACACCATATATTTT.

This clone was counted once. The gene calls are TRBV5-1 and TRBJ2-1; 9 nucleotides match TRBD2. Germline-derived CDR1 and CDR2 are SGHRS and YFSETQ. V was clipped by 0 bases and J by 7 bases; unmatched bases: 5. The CDR3 is 15 residues long. The CDR3 DNA reads as TGCGCCAGCAGCTTGGAGCTAGCGGGACAGAATGAGCAGTTCTTC. This translates into CASSLELAGQNEQFF. Drawing the rest from reference TRBV5-1 and TRBJ2-1, the complete variable domain is KAGVTQTPRYLIKTRGQQVTLSCSPISGHRSVSWYQQTPGQGLQFLFEYFSETQRNKGNFPGRFSGRQFSNSRSEMNVSTLELGDSALYLCASSLELAGQNEQFFGPGTRLTVL.

V gene TRBV7-2 combines with J gene TRBJ1-2; maybe TRBD1 (5 bases). The CDR3 runs to 12 residues. Germline CDR1 is SGHTA and CDR2 is FQGNSA. With 5 bases removed from V and 4 bases from J, the gap between germline ends came to 8 bases. CDR3 protein: CASSPDSYGYTF. The CDR3 DNA follows: TGTGCCAGCAGCCCTGACAGCTATGGCTACACCTTC.

The V call is TRBV27, the J call TRBJ2-7; either TRBD1 or TRBD2 may supply D (6 bases each). This CDR3 is 16 amino acids long. V was clipped by 0 bases and J by 2 bases, with 14 bases between them. Germline CDR1 MNHEY, CDR2 SMNVEV (reference sequence). CDR3 sequence (DNA): TGTGCCAGCAGTTTATCCCCACGGGGGCCCCCCTACGAGCAGTACTTC. This encodes CASSLSPRGPPYEQYF.

The chain couples TRBV5-1 to TRBJ1-4; D gene ambiguous. The V and J ends lost 4 bases and 2 bases respectively, with 9 bases between them. This CDR3 is built from 14 residues. Looked up from germline, CDR1 is SGHRS and CDR2 is YFSETQ. CDR3: CASSLVDTNEKLFF. The CDR3 DNA sequence: TGCGCCAGCAGCCTGGTGGACACTAATGAAAAACTGTTTTTT.

The chain links TRBV14 to TRBJ1-2, with 7 bases fitting TRBD1. The CDR3 runs to 13 residues. Germline loops: CDR1 SGHDN, CDR2 FVKESK. The ends lost 4 bases at V and 5 bases at J; junction bases unmatched: 4. The CDR3 nucleotides are TGTGCCAGCAGCCGGGACAGAGGATATGGCTACACCTTC. It encodes CASSRDRGYGYTF.

V gene TRBV6-1 combines with J gene TRBJ2-7, with 12 nucleotides matching TRBD1. Trimming cost V 1 base and J 5 bases; bases outside gene matches: 6. Germline V gives CDR1 MNHNS, CDR2 SASEGT. The CDR3 length is 16 residues. The CDR3: CASSEGLGQGANEQYF. The CDR3 DNA reads TGTGCCAGCAGTGAAGGACTGGGACAGGGGGCCAACGAGCAGTACTTC.